The 14 T cell receptor beta chains in this list originate from one sample, sequenced in a study of T cell responses to AZD1222 COVID-19 vaccine. TCRdb keeps only in-frame clones here, not all; method: immunoSEQ multiplex PCR. Of 75,000 to 100,000 clones listed, about 90% are singletons. Sample: peripheral blood, taken on day 0 of MenACWY control vaccination. These receptors were taken from an adult in good health.

The rearrangement links TRBV2 to TRBJ1-5; the match to TRBD1 covers 7 bases. Germline V gives CDR1 SNHLY, CDR2 FYNNEI. The CDR3 sequence is 14 residues long. With V trimmed by 5 bases and J by 3 bases, 4 bases remained unmatched. CDR3 nucleotide sequence: TGTGCCAGCAGTTGGCAGGGGGACAATCAGCCCCAGCATTTT. This translates into CASSWQGDNQPQHF. Full variable domain (missing parts from reference TRBV2 and TRBJ1-5): EPEVTQTPSHQVTQMGQEVILRCVPISNHLYFYWYRQILGQKVEFLVSFYNNEISEKSEIFDDQFSVERPDGSNFTLKIRSTKLEDSAMYFCASSWQGDNQPQHFGDGTRLSIL.

This clone was seen once. V gene TRBV7-2 combines with J gene TRBJ2-3, with D perhaps TRBD1 or TRBD2 (7 bases each). Between the trimmed V and J ends, which lost 4 bases and 5 bases, there was a span of 16 bases. CDR3 length: 15 amino acids. Germline CDR1 is SGHTA and CDR2 is FQGNSA. CDR3 residues: CASSSNRGGIDTQYF. The CDR3 DNA sequence: TGTGCCAGCAGCTCTAACAGGGGAGGGATAGATACGCAGTATTTT.

The chain links TRBV5-6 to TRBJ1-1; possibly TRBD1 for D (5 bases). Per germline, CDR1 SGHDT and CDR2 YYEEEE. This CDR3 is built from 18 residues. V was shortened by 1 base and J by 4 bases, with 23 bases between the two germline ends. The CDR3 here is CASSLMAGSGPKGTEAFF. The CDR3 DNA reads TGTGCCAGCAGCTTGATGGCGGGCTCAGGGCCTAAGGGCACTGAAGCTTTCTTT.

The rearrangement uses TRBV12-3 or TRBV12-4 and TRBJ1-2; the D is unclear. V lost 7 bases, J lost 2 bases, and 8 bases lay in between. The CDR3 runs to 12 residues. The chain's CDR3 is CASTAFNYGYTF. For the CDR3, the DNA is TGTGCCAGCACGGCGTTCAACTATGGCTACACCTTC.

The chain uses TRBV5-6 and TRBJ1-5; D uncertain. CDR3 length equals 16 residues. Between the trimmed V and J ends, which lost 0 bases and 4 bases, there was a span of 14 bases. The germline V gene has CDR1 SGHDT and CDR2 YYEEEE. As DNA, the CDR3 is TGTGCCAGCAGCTTGGCAGGATCCCTAGTGAATCAGCCCCAGCATTTT. Its protein product is CASSLAGSLVNQPQHF.

The rearrangement uses TRBV7-8 and TRBJ1-3, with D possibly being TRBD1 (6 bases). CDR3 length: 15 amino acids. Trimming cost V 1 base and J 3 bases, with 10 bases left between them. Looked up from germline, CDR1 is SGHVS and CDR2 is FQNEAQ. DNA for the CDR3: TGTGCCAGCAGCTTAGACAGGGTGAATGGAAACACCATATATTTT. Encoded protein: CASSLDRVNGNTIYF.

This rearrangement joins TRBV9 to TRBJ1-1; the match to TRBD1 covers 10 bases. This CDR3 is 14 amino acids long. Germline CDR1 reads SGDLS; CDR2 reads YYNGEE. V lost 4 bases, J lost 3 bases, and 3 bases stayed unmatched. The CDR3 reads CASSSGQGDTEAFF. CDR3 bases: TGTGCCAGCAGCTCTGGACAGGGGGACACTGAAGCTTTCTTT.

This chain's CDR3 is CASSYWGKNSPLHF. In DNA form, the CDR3 reads TGTGCCAGCAGCTATTGGGGGAAGAATTCACCCCTCCACTTT. The rearrangement uses TRBV27 and TRBJ1-6; D may be TRBD1 (5 bases). Germline assignment: CDR1 MNHEY and CDR2 SMNVEV (reference sequence). CDR3 length: 14 amino acids. V was trimmed by 6 bases and J by 7 bases, leaving 13 bases between them.

The V gene is TRBV6-5, the J gene TRBJ1-2, with 8 bases lining up with TRBD1. Per germline, CDR1 MNHEY and CDR2 SVGAGI. V trimming: 4 bases; J trimming: 7 bases; junction bases outside the gene matches: 14. This CDR3 has 16 amino acids. This CDR3 is CASSSHRDRFTSGYTF. Written as DNA, the CDR3 is TGTGCCAGCAGTTCGCACCGGGACAGGTTCACGAGTGGCTACACCTTC.

This chain joins TRBV7-8 and TRBJ1-2, with a tentative D call TRBD1 (6 bases). Trimming stripped 1 base from V and 4 bases from J, with 7 bases between. CDR3 length: 13 residues. CDR1 and CDR2 from the germline V gene are SGHVS and FQNEAQ. CDR3 DNA sequence: TGTGCCAGCAGCTTAGAGGGGGGCTATGGCTACACCTTC. As protein: CASSLEGGYGYTF.

The J gene is TRBJ2-3, the V gene TRBV3-1 (or the pseudogene TRBV3-2); 8 nucleotides line up with TRBD1. CDR3 length: 15 residues. Germline V lookup: CDR1 LGHDT, CDR2 YNNKEL (reference sequence). V gave up 2 bases and J gave up 5 bases; unmatched junction bases: 6. The CDR3 nucleotides read TGTGCCAGCAGCCAACAGGGGGCCCAAGTAGATACGCAGTATTTT. Encoded protein: CASSQQGAQVDTQYF.

V usage is TRBV30 and J usage is TRBJ1-1; D might be TRBD1 (5 bases). The V end was cut by 2 bases, the J end by 5 bases, with 12 bases between. The germline CDR1 and CDR2 sequences are GTSNPN and SVGIG (reference sequence). The CDR3 runs to 13 residues. CDR3: CAWSLGLVTEAFF. The CDR3 bases are TGTGCCTGGAGTTTGGGGCTGGTTACTGAAGCTTTCTTT.

The J gene is TRBJ1-2, the V gene TRBV4-1; 7 bases map to TRBD1. Trimming cost V 3 bases and J 6 bases; bases outside gene matches: 13. The CDR3 has 16 residues. Per the germline V gene, CDR1 is MGHRA and CDR2 is YSYEKL. The CDR3 spells CASSHKNRGPGDGYTF. The CDR3 coding sequence is TGCGCCAGCAGCCACAAAAACAGGGGCCCAGGGGATGGCTACACCTTC.

In its sample, this clone was seen a few times. The V gene is TRBV23-1, the J gene TRBJ1-5, with TRBD1 as a possible D gene (6 bases). TRBV23-1 is labeled an ORF, and its function is uncertain. Trimming pared 5 bases from V and 4 bases from J, leaving 12 bases between. The CDR3 covers 14 residues. The CDR3 sequence: CASSYRGTNQPQHF. For the CDR3, the DNA is TGCGCCAGCAGTTATAGGGGGACTAATCAGCCCCAGCATTTT.